This T cell receptor (beta chain) originates from a study of CXCR3-negative and CXCR3-positive naive CD8 T cells. It was by 5' RACE with UMI labels that the TRB cDNA libraries were prepared. From the 5' RACE reads, TCRdb lists one entry per CDR3 protein and no DNA. This sample's table has 75,000 to 95,000 distinct CDR3 sequences. Study-wide findings and caveats: Researchers report CXCR3 expression partially decreased after cryopreservation, with fresh PBMCs used in most assays.

Points on this clonotype: The antigen remains undetermined.

The clonotype comes from a human donor in good health. Some clones in this sample may be carry-over from other donors' samples. Sequenced material: naive CXCR3- CD8+ T cells from blood. As for subset: CD45RO-CCR7+CD27+CD95- naive CD8+ T cells lacking CXCR3 (TNR3-).

The CDR3 is CASGLYMNTGELFF. V and J are TRBV5-6 and TRBJ2-2. The CDR3 contains 14 residues. CDR1 is SGHDT and CDR2 is YYEEEE in the germline V gene.